The present T cell receptor (beta chain) was sequenced within a study of brain T cells in children with intractable seizures. V was shortened by 3 bases and J by 5 bases, with 17 bases between the two germline ends. Germline V gene data show CDR1 as SGHNT and CDR2 as YYREEE (reference sequence). This CDR3 comprises 15 residues. Time point specified: blood from clinic visit 5 months post-surgery; TSC patient then seizure free. Sequencing was limited to surgery cases with top T cell transcript signatures in brain tissue. Profiled with immunoSEQ multiplex PCR; TCRdb holds only in-frame clones, not every one. The table lists around 340,000 clones, about 94% of them singletons.

This sequence was found in a boy under two years old with tuberous sclerosis and intractable seizures. This chain joins TRBV5-4 and TRBJ1-1, with a tentative D call TRBD1 (6 bases). The sample was peripheral blood, taken 5 to 6 months after surgery. CDR3 DNA: TGTGCCAGCAGCTCTGGGGGGGGCGGGCGGACTGAAGCTTTCTTT. It codes for CASSSGGGGRTEAFF. The full variable domain, with the rest looked up from reference TRBV5-4 and TRBJ1-1, is ETGVTQSPTHLIKTRGQQVTLRCSSQSGHNTVSWYQQALGQGPQFIFQYYREEENGRGNFPPRFSGLQFPNYSSELNVNALELDDSALYLCASSSGGGGRTEAFFGQGTRLTVV.